This TCR beta chain derives from a study of T cells in Graves' hyperthyroidism and ophthalmopathy. This clonotype occurred many times. The CDR3 is made up of 16 amino acids. The germline gives CDR1 SGHKS, CDR2 YYEKEE (reference sequence). The junction had 3 bases not matched to a gene; V was cut back by 0 bases and J by 3 bases. Template material for amplifying TCR beta CDR3 regions consisted of RNA transcripts. First-round RT-PCR with HTBI primers amplified the TCR CDR3 region. TCRdb recomputed calls from the multiplex PCR reads with MiXCR, one row per CDR3 protein. The sample carries some 490,000 distinct CDR3 sequences, approximately 16% recorded once. Patients were excluded for uncontrolled infection, other autoimmune disease, pregnancy or lactation. The PBMCs had their origin in 10 ml of fresh peripheral blood.

Input material: blood. This rearrangement joins TRBV5-5 to TRBJ1-5; 10 bases align to TRBD1. The TCR originated in a woman in her thirties with Graves' ophthalmopathy. The CDR3 sequence is CASSLEDRGPNQPQHF. DNA of the CDR3: TGTGCCAGCAGCTTGGAAGACAGGGGGCCCAATCAGCCCCAGCATTTT.